Listed here are 6 T cell receptor beta chains from one sample, sequenced in a study of blood T cell repertoires in COVID-19 (dated by TCRdb to 2019 to 2021). The library was built by means of the immunoSEQ multiplex PCR assay. Drawn from immuneACCESS, this table holds only the in-frame rearrangements with V and J called that TCRdb kept. Clones are partly lost; checked studies trace under half to an unresolved V gene and leave the rest unexplained. Within this sample are fewer than 250,000 clones, with roughly 89% of them counted one time only. Jointly, the top ten make up about 6.3% of the sample. The sample was peripheral blood. The source of these receptors is a man in his fifties or sixties who had recovered from COVID-19.

The V call is TRBV12-3 or TRBV12-4, the J call TRBJ1-2; D ambiguous. V was shortened by 3 bases and J by 7 bases, with 9 bases between the two germline ends. This CDR3 has 12 amino acids. The CDR3 sequence: CASSFSIGGYTF. Here the CDR3 DNA reads TGTGCCAGCAGTTTTTCGATCGGTGGCTACACCTTC.

V gene TRBV2 combines with J gene TRBJ2-1; D may be TRBD2 (5 bases). Germline CDR1 SNHLY, CDR2 FYNNEI. The CDR3 consists of 11 residues. Trimming shortened V by 7 bases and J by 10 bases, and 11 bases separated the two germline ends. The CDR3 DNA sequence: TGTGCCAGCAATACGGGGTTCGAGCAGTTCTTC. It codes for CASNTGFEQFF.

This chain connects TRBV19 to TRBJ1-5; 10 nucleotides line up with TRBD1. Germline trimming cut 4 bases from V and 7 bases from J; bases unmatched to any gene: 7. Germline V CDR1 and CDR2: LNHDA, SQIVND (reference sequence). This CDR3 contains 15 residues. The CDR3 DNA reads TGTGCCAGTAGTACCTTGACAGGGGGCGGACAGCCCCAGCATTTT. Its protein product is CASSTLTGGGQPQHF.

Only a few counts were recorded for this clone. The rearrangement links TRBV28 to TRBJ1-1; possible D gene TRBD1, 5 bases. Trimming took off 5 bases at V and 5 bases at J, with 9 bases between the two ends. Germline V CDR1 and CDR2: MDHEN, SYDVKM. This CDR3 spans 12 amino acids. DNA for the CDR3: TGTGCCAGCAGTCCAGGGTATACTGAAGCTTTCTTT. It translates to CASSPGYTEAFF. Supplemented by reference TRBV28 and TRBJ1-1, the full variable domain reads DVKVTQSSRYLVKRTGEKVFLECVQDMDHENMFWYRQDPGLGLRLIYFSYDVKMKEKGDIPEGYSVSREKKERFSLILESASTNQTSMYLCASSPGYTEAFFGQGTRLTVV.

The chain combines TRBV14 with TRBJ2-3; 7 nucleotides line up with TRBD2. The CDR3 spans 16 residues. Germline-derived CDR1 and CDR2 are SGHDN and FVKESK. J lost 4 bases, V lost 4 bases, and 11 bases had no gene match. The CDR3 region has the DNA TGTGCCAGCAGCCCGACCCGCAGGGAGGGTCCAGATACGCAGTATTTT. Residues: CASSPTRREGPDTQYF. Full variable domain (remainder filled in from reference TRBV14 and TRBJ2-3): EAGVTQFPSHSVIEKGQTVTLRCDPISGHDNLYWYRRVMGKEIKFLLHFVKESKQDESGMPNNRFLAERTGGTYSTLKVQPAELEDSGVYFCASSPTRREGPDTQYFGPGTRLTVL.

CDR3 in DNA: TGTGCCAGCAGCTTAACCGCTGAGGGCCACTATGGCTACACCTTC. It translates to CASSLTAEGHYGYTF. The chain employs TRBV7-3 and TRBJ1-2; D is uncertain. Per the germline V gene, CDR1 is SGHTA and CDR2 is FQGTGA. V lost 0 bases and J 3 bases, leaving 11 bases between the germline ends. The CDR3 length is 15 residues.